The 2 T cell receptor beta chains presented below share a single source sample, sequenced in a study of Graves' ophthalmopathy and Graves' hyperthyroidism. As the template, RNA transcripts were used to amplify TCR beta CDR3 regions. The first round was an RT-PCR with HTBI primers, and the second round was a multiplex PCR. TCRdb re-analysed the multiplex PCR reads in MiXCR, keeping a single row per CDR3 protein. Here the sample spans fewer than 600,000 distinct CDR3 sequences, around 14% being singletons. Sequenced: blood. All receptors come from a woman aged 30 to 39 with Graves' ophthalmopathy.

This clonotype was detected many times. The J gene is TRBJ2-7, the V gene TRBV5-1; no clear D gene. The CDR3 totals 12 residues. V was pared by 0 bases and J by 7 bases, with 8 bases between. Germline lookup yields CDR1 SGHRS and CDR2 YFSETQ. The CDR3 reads CASSLANSEQYF. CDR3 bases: TGCGCCAGCAGCTTGGCCAATTCGGAGCAGTACTTC.

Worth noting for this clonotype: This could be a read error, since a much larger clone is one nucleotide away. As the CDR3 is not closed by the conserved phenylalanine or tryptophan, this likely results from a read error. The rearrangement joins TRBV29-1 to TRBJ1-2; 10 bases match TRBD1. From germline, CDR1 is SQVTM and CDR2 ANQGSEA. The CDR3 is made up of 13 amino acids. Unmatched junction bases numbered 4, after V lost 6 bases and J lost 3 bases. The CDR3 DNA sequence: TGCAGCGTCACCGGGACAGGGGACTATGGCTACACCGTC. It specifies CSVTGTGDYGYTV.